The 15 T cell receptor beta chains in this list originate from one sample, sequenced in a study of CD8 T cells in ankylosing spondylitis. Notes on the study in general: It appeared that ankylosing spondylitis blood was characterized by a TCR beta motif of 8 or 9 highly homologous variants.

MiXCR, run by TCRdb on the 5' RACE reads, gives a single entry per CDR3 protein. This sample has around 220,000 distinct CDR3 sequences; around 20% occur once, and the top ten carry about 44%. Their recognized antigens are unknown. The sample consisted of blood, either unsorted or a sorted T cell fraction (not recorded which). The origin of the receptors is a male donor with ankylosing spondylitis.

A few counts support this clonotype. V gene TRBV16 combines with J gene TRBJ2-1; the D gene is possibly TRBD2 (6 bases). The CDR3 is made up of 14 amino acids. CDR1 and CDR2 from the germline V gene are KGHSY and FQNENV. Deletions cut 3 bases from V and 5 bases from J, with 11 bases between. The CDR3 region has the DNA TGTGCCAGCAGCCAGGGGGACTGGGACAATGAGCAGTTCTTC. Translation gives CASSQGDWDNEQFF.

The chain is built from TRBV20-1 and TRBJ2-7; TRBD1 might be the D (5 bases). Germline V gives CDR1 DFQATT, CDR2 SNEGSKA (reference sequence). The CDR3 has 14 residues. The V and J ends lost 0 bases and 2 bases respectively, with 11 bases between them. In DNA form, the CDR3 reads TGCAGTGCTAGAGATGACAGATACACCTACGAGCAGTACTTC. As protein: CSARDDRYTYEQYF.

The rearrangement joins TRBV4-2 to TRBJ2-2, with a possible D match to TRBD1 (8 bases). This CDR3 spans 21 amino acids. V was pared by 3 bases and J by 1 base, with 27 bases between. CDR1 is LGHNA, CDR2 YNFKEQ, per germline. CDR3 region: CASSHLTGEGSLGGNTGELFF. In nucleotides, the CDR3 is TGTGCCAGCAGCCACCTGACAGGGGAGGGGAGTCTTGGGGGGAACACCGGGGAGCTGTTTTTT.

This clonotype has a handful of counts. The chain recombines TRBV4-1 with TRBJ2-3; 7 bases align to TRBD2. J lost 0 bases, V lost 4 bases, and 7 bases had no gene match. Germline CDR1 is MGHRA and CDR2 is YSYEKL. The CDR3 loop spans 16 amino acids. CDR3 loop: CASSPWEGSSTDTQYF. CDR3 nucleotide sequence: TGCGCCAGCAGCCCTTGGGAGGGCTCTAGCACAGATACGCAGTATTTT.

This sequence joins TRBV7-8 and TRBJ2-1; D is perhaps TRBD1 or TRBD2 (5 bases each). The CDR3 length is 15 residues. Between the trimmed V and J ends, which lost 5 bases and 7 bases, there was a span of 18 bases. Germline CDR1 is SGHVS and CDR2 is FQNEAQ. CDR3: CASSTRDPKGNEQFF. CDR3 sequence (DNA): TGTGCCAGCAGCACCCGGGACCCGAAGGGGAATGAGCAGTTCTTC.

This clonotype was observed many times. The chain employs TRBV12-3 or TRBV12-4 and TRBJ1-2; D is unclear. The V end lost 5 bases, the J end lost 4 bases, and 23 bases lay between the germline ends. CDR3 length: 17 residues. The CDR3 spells CASSPLGLKGGSYGYTF. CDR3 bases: TGTGCCAGCAGTCCCCTCGGGCTCAAGGGAGGGAGCTATGGCTACACCTTC.

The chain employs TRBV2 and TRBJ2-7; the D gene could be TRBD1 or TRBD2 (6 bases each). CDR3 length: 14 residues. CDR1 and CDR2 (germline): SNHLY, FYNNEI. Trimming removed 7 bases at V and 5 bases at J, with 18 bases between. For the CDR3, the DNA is TGTGCCAGCATCACGGTCGGGGGCCGCGACGAGCAGTACTTC. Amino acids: CASITVGGRDEQYF. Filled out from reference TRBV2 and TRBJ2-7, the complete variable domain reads EPEVTQTPSHQVTQMGQEVILRCVPISNHLYFYWYRQILGQKVEFLVSFYNNEISEKSEIFDDQFSVERPDGSNFTLKIRSTKLEDSAMYFCASITVGGRDEQYFGPGTRLTVT.

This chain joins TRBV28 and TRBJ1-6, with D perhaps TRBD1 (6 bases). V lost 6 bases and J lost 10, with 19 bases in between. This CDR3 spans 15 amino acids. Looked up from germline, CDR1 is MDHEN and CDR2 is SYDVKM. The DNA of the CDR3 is TGTGCCAGCAGCTCCGTCGGGGGGCATCAATCACCCCTCCACTTT. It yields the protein CASSSVGGHQSPLHF.

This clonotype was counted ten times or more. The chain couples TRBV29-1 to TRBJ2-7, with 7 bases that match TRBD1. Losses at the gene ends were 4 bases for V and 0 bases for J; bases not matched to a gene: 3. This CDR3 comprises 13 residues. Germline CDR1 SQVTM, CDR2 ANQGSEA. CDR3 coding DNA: TGCAGCGTTGCGACAGGGACCTCCTACGAGCAGTACTTC. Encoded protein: CSVATGTSYEQYF.

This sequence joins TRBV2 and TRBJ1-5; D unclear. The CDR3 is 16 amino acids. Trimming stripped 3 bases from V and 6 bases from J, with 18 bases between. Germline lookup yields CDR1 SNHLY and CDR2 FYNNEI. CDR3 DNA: TGTGCCAGCAGTGAGGGGAGGGTTCCGTTTGGTCAGCCCCAGCATTTT. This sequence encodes CASSEGRVPFGQPQHF.

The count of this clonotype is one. DNA for the CDR3: TGTGCCAGCAGTTGGGATGCAGGGTCCACCGGGGAGCTGTTTTTT. Amino acid sequence: CASSWDAGSTGELFF. This chain links TRBV27 with TRBJ2-2; possibly TRBD1 for D (5 bases). Trimming removed 4 bases from V and 4 bases from J, with 13 bases in between. This CDR3 is 15 amino acids long. Germline values: CDR1 MNHEY, CDR2 SMNVEV (reference sequence).

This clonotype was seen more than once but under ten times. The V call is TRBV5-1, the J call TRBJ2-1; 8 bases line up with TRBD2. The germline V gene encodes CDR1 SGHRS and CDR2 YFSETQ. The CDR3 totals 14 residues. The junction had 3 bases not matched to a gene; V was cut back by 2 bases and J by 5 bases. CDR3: CASSFVGGDNEQFF. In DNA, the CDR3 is TGCGCCAGCAGCTTTGTCGGGGGGGACAATGAGCAGTTCTTC.

CDR3 loop: CASSLVIAGVEQYF. The CDR3 bases are TGTGCCAGCAGTTTGGTAATAGCGGGAGTCGAGCAGTACTTC. The chain is built from TRBV28 and TRBJ2-7; 9 bases align to TRBD2. CDR3 size: 14 residues. The germline CDR1 and CDR2 sequences are MDHEN and SYDVKM. J was trimmed by 6 bases and V by 3 bases; bases with no gene match: 6.

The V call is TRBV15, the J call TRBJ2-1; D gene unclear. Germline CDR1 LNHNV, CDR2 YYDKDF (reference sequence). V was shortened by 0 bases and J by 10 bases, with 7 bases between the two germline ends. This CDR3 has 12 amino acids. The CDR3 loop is CATSRDFGEQFF. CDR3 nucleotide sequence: TGTGCCACCAGCAGAGATTTCGGCGAGCAGTTCTTC.

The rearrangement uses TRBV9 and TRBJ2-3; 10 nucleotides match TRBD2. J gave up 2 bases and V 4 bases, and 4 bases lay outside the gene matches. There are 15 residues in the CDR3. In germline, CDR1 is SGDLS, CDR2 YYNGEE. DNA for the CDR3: TGTGCCAGCAGCTCCAGCGGGGGGGCCACAGATACGCAGTATTTT. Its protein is CASSSSGGATDTQYF.